Sequencing of this T cell receptor beta chain was carried out in a study of regulatory T cells in long-lasting Graves disease. Trimming removed 5 bases from V and 4 bases from J; junction bases left unmatched: 13. The CDR3 is made up of 16 amino acids. Germline V CDR1 and CDR2: LNHDA, SQIVND (reference sequence). In building TCR beta libraries, iRepertoire HTBI primers were used together with Arm-PCR of CDR3 regions. Authors' analysis steps: Detected in the samples were over 55 TRBV and approximately 14 TRBJ segments. Via MiXCR, TCRdb re-called the multiplex PCR reads, giving one row per CDR3 protein. V and J calls and clone size were set by TCRdb, not the authors. The sample lists approximately 400,000 distinct CDR3 sequences, roughly 25% occurring once. Time point specified: persistent/refractory GD, antithyroid drugs over 5 years with positive TRAb. Scientists built the TCR library using RNA that was extracted from PBMCs. In this cohort, patients came from an endocrinology department located in Xi'an, China.

This chain joins TRBV19 and TRBJ1-1; 7 nucleotides match TRBD1. The source of this sequence is a middle-aged woman with Graves disease. The sequenced sample was peripheral blood mononuclear cells (PBMCs), obtained when the disease was refractory, from a patient treated with antithyroid drugs. CDR3 region: CASSPTRQGVVTEAFF. DNA of the CDR3: TGTGCCAGTAGTCCTACTAGACAGGGAGTAGTCACTGAAGCTTTCTTT. Full variable domain (outside the CDR3, taken from reference TRBV19 and TRBJ1-1): DGGITQSPKYLFRKEGQNVTLSCEQNLNHDAMYWYRQDPGQGLRLIYYSQIVNDFQKGDIAEGYSVSREKKESFPLTVTSAQKNPTAFYLCASSPTRQGVVTEAFFGQGTRLTVV.